Each of the 25 T cell receptor beta chains below was sequenced from the same sample in a study of blood T cell repertoires in COVID-19. Assay: immunoSEQ multiplex PCR; the TCRdb copy retains only in-frame clones and omits some. Of about 240,000 clones in the sample, about nine tenths were seen once. Sequencing input: peripheral blood. The receptors shown here come from a man aged 55 to 69 who had recovered from COVID-19.

The chain couples TRBV4-1 to TRBJ1-6; D possibly corresponds to TRBD1 (6 bases). With 1 base removed from V and 3 bases from J, the gap between germline ends came to 10 bases. The CDR3 consists of 16 residues. Per germline, CDR1 MGHRA and CDR2 YSYEKL. The CDR3 DNA follows: TGCGCCAGCAGCCAAGGTACAGGGTTCTATAATTCACCCCTCCACTTT. Amino acid sequence: CASSQGTGFYNSPLHF.

V is TRBV2 and J is TRBJ1-1; no clear D gene. Germline V lookup: CDR1 SNHLY, CDR2 FYNNEI. Trimming left V 3 bases short and J 5 bases short, with 10 bases between. CDR3 length: 13 residues. DNA of the CDR3: TGTGCCAGCAGTGAGGAGGGAAGGACTGAAGCTTTCTTT. This sequence encodes CASSEEGRTEAFF.

The chain joins TRBV2 to TRBJ1-5; no firm D call. V was pared by 6 bases and J by 0 bases, with 12 bases between. CDR1 is SNHLY and CDR2 is FYNNEI in the germline V gene. The length of the CDR3 is 15 residues. CDR3 residues: CASRDNSYSNQPQHF. As DNA, the CDR3 is TGTGCCAGCAGGGATAACAGCTATAGCAATCAGCCCCAGCATTTT.

The chain employs TRBV5-6 and TRBJ2-2, with 8 bases identical to TRBD2. The CDR3 consists of 17 residues. Germline values: CDR1 SGHDT, CDR2 YYEEEE. V lost 4 bases and J lost 1; bases outside the gene matches: 9. CDR3 region: CASSATASGGNTGELFF. The CDR3 DNA sequence: TGTGCCAGCAGCGCAACGGCCAGCGGGGGGAACACCGGGGAGCTGTTTTTT.

This clone was picked up a small number of times. The gene calls are TRBV7-2 and TRBJ2-1, with 7 bases aligning to TRBD2. The CDR3 extends over 17 amino acids. CDR1 SGHTA and CDR2 FQGNSA come from the germline V gene. Trimming removed 5 bases from V and 0 bases from J; junction bases left unmatched: 10. This CDR3 reads CASSAASGFGSYNEQFF. The DNA of the CDR3 is TGTGCCAGCAGCGCCGCTAGCGGTTTTGGCTCCTACAATGAGCAGTTCTTC. The full variable domain, in which reference TRBV7-2 and TRBJ2-1 provide the parts outside the CDR3, is GAGVSQSPSNKVTEKGKDVELRCDPISGHTALYWYRQSLGQGLEFLIYFQGNSAPDKSGLPSDRFSAERTGGSVSTLTIQRTQQEDSAVYLCASSAASGFGSYNEQFFGPGTRLTVL.

The chain links TRBV5-6 to TRBJ2-3; D is perhaps TRBD2 (6 bases). This CDR3 comprises 13 residues. Trimming removed 0 bases at V and 6 bases at J, with 8 bases between. The V gene's germline CDR1 is SGHDT and CDR2 YYEEEE. As DNA, the CDR3 is TGTGCCAGCAGCTTGGTGGGACTCGATACGCAGTATTTT. Translating gives CASSLVGLDTQYF.

The rearrangement joins TRBV24-1 to TRBJ2-2; 7 bases map to TRBD2. Germline CDR1 and CDR2: KGHDR and SFDVKD. V was pared by 10 bases and J by 1 base, with 5 bases of the junction left unmatched. The CDR3 covers 14 residues. For the CDR3, the DNA is TGTGCCACGACCGGGGGGATGAACACCGGGGAGCTGTTTTTT. The encoded protein is CATTGGMNTGELFF.

V is TRBV5-1 and J is TRBJ2-7; TRBD1 matches 7 bases. The germline V gene has CDR1 SGHRS and CDR2 YFSETQ. The CDR3 covers 14 residues. The J segment lost 3 bases and the V segment lost 3 bases, leaving 6 bases of the junction unmatched. The CDR3 loop is CASSWGQGDYEQYV. The CDR3 nucleotides read TGCGCCAGCAGCTGGGGGCAGGGGGACTACGAGCAGTACGTC.

This clone is a singleton in its sample. V gene TRBV9 combines with J gene TRBJ1-5; unclear D gene. The CDR3 sequence is 14 residues long. Germline values: CDR1 SGDLS, CDR2 YYNGEE. The V gene lost 0 bases and the J gene lost 4 bases, with 8 bases spanning the gap. The CDR3 region is CASSVGKKNQPQHF. In nucleotides, the CDR3 is TGTGCCAGCAGCGTAGGTAAAAAAAATCAGCCCCAGCATTTT.

The rearrangement uses TRBV6-2 or TRBV6-3 and TRBJ1-5, with 8 bases fitting TRBD1. CDR1 is MNHEY, CDR2 SVGEGT, per germline. The V segment lost 5 bases and the J segment 6 bases; nucleotides outside the gene matches: 9. The CDR3 is 15 amino acids. As DNA, the CDR3 is TGTGCCAGCAGTGACCAGGGGGCCGGCAGTCAGCCCCAGCATTTT. Protein product: CASSDQGAGSQPQHF.

The chain uses TRBV6-5 and TRBJ1-1; TRBD1 might be the D (5 bases). V was trimmed by 6 bases and J by 7 bases, leaving 18 bases between them. The CDR3 has 14 amino acids. Germline CDR1 MNHEY, CDR2 SVGAGI. The CDR3 DNA is TGTGCCAGCAGCGTTGGGCAGGGAACGTTTGAAGCTTTCTTT. This translates into CASSVGQGTFEAFF.

The chain uses TRBV14 and TRBJ1-6; D perhaps matches TRBD1 (6 bases). The CDR3 is 15 residues long. The V end lost 5 bases, the J end lost 5 bases, and 13 bases lay between the germline ends. Germline CDR1 SGHDN, CDR2 FVKESK. Here the CDR3 DNA reads TGTGCCAGCAGCGGACAGTGGGGGAATAATTCACCCCTCCACTTT. It specifies CASSGQWGNNSPLHF.

The V and J genes are TRBV2 and TRBJ2-5, with D possibly being TRBD2 (6 bases). Between the trimmed V and J ends, which lost 2 bases and 2 bases, there was a span of 12 bases. The germline V gene encodes CDR1 SNHLY and CDR2 FYNNEI. The CDR3 sequence is 15 residues long. CDR3 DNA: TGTGCCAGCAGTGAATCCCCAGGGACTCAAGAGACCCAGTACTTC. This encodes CASSESPGTQETQYF. Full variable domain (missing parts from reference TRBV2 and TRBJ2-5): EPEVTQTPSHQVTQMGQEVILRCVPISNHLYFYWYRQILGQKVEFLVSFYNNEISEKSEIFDDQFSVERPDGSNFTLKIRSTKLEDSAMYFCASSESPGTQETQYFGPGTRLLVL.

This clone was seen a single time. In the same sample, other DNA sequences code for this CDR3. The gene calls are TRBV5-1 and TRBJ1-1; possibly TRBD1 for D (6 bases). V gave up 0 bases and J gave up 5 bases, with 8 bases separating them. CDR1 is SGHRS, CDR2 YFSETQ, per germline. The CDR3 sequence is 13 residues long. The CDR3 spells CASSLVRGTEAFF. DNA of the CDR3: TGCGCCAGCAGCTTGGTCAGGGGTACTGAAGCTTTCTTT.

The gene calls are TRBV19 and TRBJ2-3; TRBD1 matches at 7 bases. Germline CDR1 LNHDA, CDR2 SQIVND (reference sequence). The CDR3 consists of 16 residues. J lost 0 bases, V lost 6 bases, and 9 bases had no gene match. The CDR3 protein is CASSPGTAPSTDTQYF. Written as DNA, the CDR3 is TGTGCCAGTAGCCCCGGGACAGCTCCTAGCACAGATACGCAGTATTTT.

The rearrangement links TRBV3-1 (or the pseudogene TRBV3-2) to TRBJ2-2; possibly TRBD1 for D (6 bases). V was cut by 5 bases and J by 6 bases, with 10 bases left in between. Germline lookup yields CDR1 LGHDT and CDR2 YNNKEL (reference sequence). This CDR3 is built from 13 residues. The CDR3: CASSNRGSGELFF. CDR3 nucleotides: TGTGCCAGCAGCAATAGGGGGTCCGGGGAGCTGTTTTTT.

This chain uses TRBV11-2 with TRBJ2-1, with 7 bases matching TRBD2. This CDR3 is 15 amino acids long. The V and J ends lost 5 bases and 7 bases, in that order; junction bases with no gene match: 11. Per germline, CDR1 SGHAT and CDR2 FQNNGV. The CDR3 nucleotides read TGTGCCAGCAGCCAAAGCGGGATGAGTACGAATGAGCAGTTCTTC. Protein: CASSQSGMSTNEQFF.

DNA for the CDR3: TGTGCCAGCAGCATACTAGATAGCACAGATACGCAGTATTTT. Translating gives CASSILDSTDTQYF. The chain has TRBV2 and TRBJ2-3; possibly TRBD2 for D (5 bases). Per the germline V gene, CDR1 is SNHLY and CDR2 is FYNNEI. Trimming took off 6 bases at V and 0 bases at J, with 10 bases between the two ends. The CDR3 contains 14 residues.

For the CDR3, the DNA is TGTGCCAGCAGAGGGGCTACTGGAAACACCATATATTTT. It yields the protein CASRGATGNTIYF. The chain joins TRBV6-5 to TRBJ1-3, with D possibly TRBD1 on 5 matching bases. V was trimmed by 6 bases and J by 2 bases, leaving 8 bases between them. CDR3 length equals 13 residues. CDR1 MNHEY and CDR2 SVGAGI come from the germline V gene.

The J gene is TRBJ2-1, the V gene TRBV27; D remains unclear. The CDR3 runs to 13 residues. Germline CDR1 is MNHEY and CDR2 is SMNVEV (reference sequence). Trimming left V 2 bases short and J 3 bases short, with 5 bases between. The chain's CDR3 is CASSLGSYNEQFF. The DNA of the CDR3 is TGTGCCAGCAGTTTAGGCAGCTACAATGAGCAGTTCTTC.

CDR3: CASRGTGEPLDTQYF. The CDR3 DNA reads TGTGCCAGCAGGGGGACAGGGGAACCGTTAGATACGCAGTATTTT. V is TRBV5-4 and J is TRBJ2-3; 10 positions agree with TRBD1. The junction had 8 bases not matched to a gene; V was cut back by 5 bases and J by 5 bases. The germline V gene encodes CDR1 SGHNT and CDR2 YYREEE (reference sequence). The CDR3 has 15 amino acids.

V usage is TRBV2 and J usage is TRBJ1-2, with 8 bases aligning to TRBD1. V lost 6 bases and J lost 5; bases outside the gene matches: 11. Germline CDR1 reads SNHLY; CDR2 reads FYNNEI. The CDR3 runs 15 residues. As DNA, the CDR3 is TGTGCCAGCAGAAAGAGGACAGGGACTGGGTATGGCTACACCTTC. Translating it yields CASRKRTGTGYGYTF.

The J gene is TRBJ2-1, the V gene TRBV30; 8 bases map to TRBD2. There are 17 residues in the CDR3. V gave up 1 base and J gave up 0 bases; unmatched junction bases: 8. Germline V CDR1 and CDR2: GTSNPN, SVGIG (reference sequence). Here the CDR3 DNA reads TGTGCCTGGAGTGATGGTAGCGGGGCTTTCTCCTACAATGAGCAGTTCTTC. It encodes CAWSDGSGAFSYNEQFF.

The rearrangement uses TRBV9 and TRBJ2-7; D is ambiguous. The CDR3 totals 13 residues. With 0 bases removed from V and 3 bases from J, the gap between germline ends came to 7 bases. The germline CDR1 and CDR2 sequences are SGDLS and YYNGEE. CDR3: CASSVGPFYEQYF. The DNA for the CDR3 is TGTGCCAGCAGCGTAGGGCCCTTCTACGAGCAGTACTTC.

This rearrangement joins TRBV15 to TRBJ2-3; D is ambiguous. This CDR3 is built from 19 residues. V lost 0 bases to trimming and J lost 3 bases, with 22 bases between them. Germline-derived CDR1 and CDR2 are LNHNV and YYDKDF (reference sequence). The CDR3 DNA is TGTGCCACCAGCAGAGATAATTACCCCCGCCCCCAGAGGACAGATACGCAGTATTTT. It translates to CATSRDNYPRPQRTDTQYF.